This T cell receptor beta chain was recovered during a study of blood T cell repertoires in COVID-19. In the study overall: Sites across the United States, Italy and Spain contributed samples from acute and convalescent COVID-19. T cells, B-cell-depleted T cells, or PBMCs supplied cDNA or gDNA.

J lost 5 bases, V lost 4 bases, and 3 bases had no gene match. The CDR3 consists of 13 residues. CDR1 is SGHTA, CDR2 FQGNSA, per germline. Per the authors' pipeline: Amplification of reference gene primers was used by the study to estimate nucleated cell counts. Repertoires were generated with immunoSEQ multiplex PCR, while TCRdb's copy carries only in-frame clones and drops some. The V and J calls and clone size are taken from that table; D and trimming were inferred from the DNA. This sample yields over 100,000 clones, of which about 90% are seen a single time; roughly 5.2% belongs to the top ten. Enrolled during active infection, Seattle patients were then followed longitudinally.

This TCR was sampled from a woman aged 50 to 60 with COVID-19, enrolled during active disease. Material for sequencing was peripheral blood. J is TRBJ2-7 and V is TRBV7-2; TRBD1 agrees at 9 bases. Written as DNA, the CDR3 is TGTGCCAGCAGCTCCCGGGACAGGGACGAGCAGTACTTC. Its protein is CASSSRDRDEQYF.